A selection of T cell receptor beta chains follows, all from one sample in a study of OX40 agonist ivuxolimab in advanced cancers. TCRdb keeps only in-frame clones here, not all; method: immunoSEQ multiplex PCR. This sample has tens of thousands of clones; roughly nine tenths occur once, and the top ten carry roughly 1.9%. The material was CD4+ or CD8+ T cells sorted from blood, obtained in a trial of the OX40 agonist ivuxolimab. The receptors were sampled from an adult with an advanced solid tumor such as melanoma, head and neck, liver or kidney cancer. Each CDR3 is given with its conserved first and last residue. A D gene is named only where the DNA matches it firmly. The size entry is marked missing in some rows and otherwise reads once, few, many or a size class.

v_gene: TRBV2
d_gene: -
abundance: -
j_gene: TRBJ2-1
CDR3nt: TGTGCCAGCAGTGCCCGACAGGTATACAATGAGCAGTTCTTC
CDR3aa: CASSARQVYNEQFF

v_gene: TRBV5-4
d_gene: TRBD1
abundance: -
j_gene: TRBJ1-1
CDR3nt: TGTGCCAGCAGCTGGGCGACAGGGCTGAACACTGAAGCTTTCTTT
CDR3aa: CASSWATGLNTEAFF

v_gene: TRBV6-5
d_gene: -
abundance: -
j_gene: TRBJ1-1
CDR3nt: TGTGCCAGCAGTTACTCGGGACTGAAGAACACTGAAGCTTTCTTT
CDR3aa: CASSYSGLKNTEAFF

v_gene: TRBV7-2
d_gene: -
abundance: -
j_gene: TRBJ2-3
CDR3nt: TGTGCCAGCAGCTTGCCAAGCACAGATACGCAGTATTTT
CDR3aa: CASSLPSTDTQYF

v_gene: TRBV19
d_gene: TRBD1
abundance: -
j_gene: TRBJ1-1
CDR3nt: TGTGCCAGTAGTCCCTACAGGGGGCTAGGGAGCACTGAAGCTTTCTTT
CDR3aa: CASSPYRGLGSTEAFF

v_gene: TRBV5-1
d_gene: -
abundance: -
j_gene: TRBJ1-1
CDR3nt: TGCGCCAGCAGCAAGACAGAGAACACTGAAGCTTTCTTT
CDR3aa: CASSKTENTEAFF

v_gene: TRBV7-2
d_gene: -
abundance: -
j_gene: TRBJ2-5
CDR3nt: TGTGCCAGCAGCTTATTTTTAGCGAGGGAGACCCAGTACTTC
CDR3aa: CASSLFLARETQYF

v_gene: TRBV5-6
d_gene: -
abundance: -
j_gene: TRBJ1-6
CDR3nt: TGTGCCAGCAGCTTGAGGCGGTCGCAATCACCCCTCCACTTT
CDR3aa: CASSLRRSQSPLHF

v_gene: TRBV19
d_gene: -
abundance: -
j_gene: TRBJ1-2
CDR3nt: TGTGCCACACGCGGAGGGGATGTTATTGACGTGGGCTACACCTTC
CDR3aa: CATRGGDVIDVGYTF

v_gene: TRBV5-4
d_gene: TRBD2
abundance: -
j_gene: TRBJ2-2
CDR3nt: TGTGCCAGCAGCTTAATAGCGGGAGTCCCCACCGGGGAGCTGTTTTTT
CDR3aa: CASSLIAGVPTGELFF

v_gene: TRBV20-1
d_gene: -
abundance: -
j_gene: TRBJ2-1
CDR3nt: TGCAGTGCTTTTAAGGTCAATGAGCAGTTCTTC
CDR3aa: CSAFKVNEQFF

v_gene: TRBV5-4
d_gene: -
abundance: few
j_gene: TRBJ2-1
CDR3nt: TGTGCCAGCAGCTTGGTGGCGTCAACACCGTGGCATGAGCAGTTCTTC
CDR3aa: CASSLVASTPWHEQFF

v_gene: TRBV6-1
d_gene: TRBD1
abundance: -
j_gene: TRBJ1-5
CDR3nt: TGTGCCAGCAGGGAGACAGGGGGCGATCAGCCCCAGCATTTT
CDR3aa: CASRETGGDQPQHF

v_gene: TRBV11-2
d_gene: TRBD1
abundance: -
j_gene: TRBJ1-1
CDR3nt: TGTGCCAGCAGCCTAACAGGGGGGATTACACTTTTGAACACTGAAGCTTTCTTT
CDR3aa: CASSLTGGITLLNTEAFF

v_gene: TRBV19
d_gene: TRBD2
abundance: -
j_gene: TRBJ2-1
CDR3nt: TGTGCCAGTAGTATAGAAGCAGCGGGAGATACCTACAATGAGCAGTTCTTC
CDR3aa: CASSIEAAGDTYNEQFF

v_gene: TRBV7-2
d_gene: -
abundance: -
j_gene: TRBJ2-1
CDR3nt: TGTGCCAGCAGCACTCCTACTAACCTAAATGAGCAGTTCTTC
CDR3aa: CASSTPTNLNEQFF

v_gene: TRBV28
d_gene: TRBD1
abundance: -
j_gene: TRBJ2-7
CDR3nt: TGTGCCAGCAGTTTTTTCCAGGGGGCGAGTGAGCAGTACTTC
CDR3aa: CASSFFQGASEQYF

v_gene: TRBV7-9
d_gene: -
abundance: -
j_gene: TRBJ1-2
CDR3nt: TGTGCCAGCGAAACCGGGGAAAGCTATGGCTACACCTTC
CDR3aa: CASETGESYGYTF

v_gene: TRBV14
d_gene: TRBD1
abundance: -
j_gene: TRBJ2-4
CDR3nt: TGTGCCAGCAGCCAAGGACAGGGCTGGGGAAACATTCAGTACTTC
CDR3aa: CASSQGQGWGNIQYF

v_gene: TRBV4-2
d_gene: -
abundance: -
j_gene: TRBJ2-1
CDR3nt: TGTGCCAGCAGCCGTGGGGACGGAAACAATGAGCAGTTCTTC
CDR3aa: CASSRGDGNNEQFF

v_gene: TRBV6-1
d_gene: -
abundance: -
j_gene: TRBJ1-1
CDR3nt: TGTGCCAGCAGTGAATCGCGATTGAACACTGAAGCTTTCTTT
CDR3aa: CASSESRLNTEAFF

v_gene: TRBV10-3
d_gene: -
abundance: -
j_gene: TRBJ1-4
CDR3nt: TGTGCCATCAGTGAGATGGGAGAAAAACTGTTTTTT
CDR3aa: CAISEMGEKLFF

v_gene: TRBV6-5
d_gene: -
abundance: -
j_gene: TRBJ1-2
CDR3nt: TGTGCCAGCTGGGGCCAGGGCCGAGTCTACACCTTC
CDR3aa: CASWGQGRVYTF

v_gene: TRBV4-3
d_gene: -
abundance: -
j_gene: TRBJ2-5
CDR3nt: TGCGCCAGCAGCCAAGATCTCCGCCTAGGATCTGGGACCCAGTACTTC
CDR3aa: CASSQDLRLGSGTQYF

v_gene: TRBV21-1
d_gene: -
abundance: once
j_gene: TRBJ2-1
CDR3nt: TGTGCCAGCAGCCAGGCAGGCTACAATGAGCAGTTCTTC
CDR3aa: CASSQAGYNEQFF

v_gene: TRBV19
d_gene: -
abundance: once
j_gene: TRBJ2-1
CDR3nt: TGTGCCAGTAGTATCGTGGGAAACAATGAGCAGTTCTTC
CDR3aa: CASSIVGNNEQFF

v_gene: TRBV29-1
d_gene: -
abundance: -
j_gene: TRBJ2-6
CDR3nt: TGCAGCGTCGCTCAACAGTCTGGGGCCAACGTCCTGACTTTC
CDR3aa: CSVAQQSGANVLTF

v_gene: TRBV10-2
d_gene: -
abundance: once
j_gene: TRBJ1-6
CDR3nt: TGCGCCAGCAGTGCTACTAGGGGCATTTCACCCCTCCACTTT
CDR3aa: CASSATRGISPLHF

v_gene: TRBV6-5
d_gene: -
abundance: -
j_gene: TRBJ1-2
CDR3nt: TGTGCCAGCAGTTTGACGGGGAGCTCGTATGGCTACACCTTC
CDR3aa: CASSLTGSSYGYTF

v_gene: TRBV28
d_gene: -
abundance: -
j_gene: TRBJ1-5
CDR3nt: TGTGCCACCGGTTGGCAGCCCCAGCATTTT
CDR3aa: CATGWQPQHF

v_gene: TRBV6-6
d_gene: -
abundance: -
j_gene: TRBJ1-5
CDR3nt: TGTGCCAGCAGTTATTCGGGGATCAATCAGCCCCAGCATTTT
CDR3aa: CASSYSGINQPQHF

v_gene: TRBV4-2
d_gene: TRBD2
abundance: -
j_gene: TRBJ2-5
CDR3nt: TGTGCCAGCAGCCTAATGGCCTATAGCGGGGGGTACCAAGAGACCCAGTACTTC
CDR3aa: CASSLMAYSGGYQETQYF

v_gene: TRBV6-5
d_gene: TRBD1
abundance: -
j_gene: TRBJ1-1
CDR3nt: TGTGCCAGCAGTTTCGCGGGACAGGGGACTGAAGCTTTCTTT
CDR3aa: CASSFAGQGTEAFF

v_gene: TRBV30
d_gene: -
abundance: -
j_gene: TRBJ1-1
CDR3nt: TGTGCCTGGTTACAGGGCAGGCACACTGAAGCTTTCTTT
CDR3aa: CAWLQGRHTEAFF

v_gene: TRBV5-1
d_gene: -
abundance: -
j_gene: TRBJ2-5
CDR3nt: TGCGCCAGCAGCTTAGAGGGAGAGACCCAGTACTTC
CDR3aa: CASSLEGETQYF

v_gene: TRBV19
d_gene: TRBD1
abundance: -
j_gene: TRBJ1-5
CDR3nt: TGTGCCAGTAGTATGTCCCCGGGACAGATGGCTAATCAGCCCCAGCATTTT
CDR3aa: CASSMSPGQMANQPQHF

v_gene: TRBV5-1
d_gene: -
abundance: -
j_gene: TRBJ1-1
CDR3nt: TGCGCCAGCAGCTTCGAGATGAACACTGAAGCTTTCTTT
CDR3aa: CASSFEMNTEAFF

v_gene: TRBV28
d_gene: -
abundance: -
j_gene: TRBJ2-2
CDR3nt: TGTGCCAGCACCTCCCCGGGTCATAACACCGGGGAGCTGTTTTTT
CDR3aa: CASTSPGHNTGELFF

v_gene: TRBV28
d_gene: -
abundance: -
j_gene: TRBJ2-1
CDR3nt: TGTGCCAGCATAAATAGCGGATACAATGAGCAGTTCTTC
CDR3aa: CASINSGYNEQFF

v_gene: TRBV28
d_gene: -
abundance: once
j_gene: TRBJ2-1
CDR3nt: TGTGCCAGCAGTTTACAGGGTGATGAGCAGTTCTTC
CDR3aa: CASSLQGDEQFF

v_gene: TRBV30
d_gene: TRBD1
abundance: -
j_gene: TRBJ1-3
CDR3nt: TGTGCCTGGAGTCGGACAGGGGGGAAAAACACCATATATTTT
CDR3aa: CAWSRTGGKNTIYF

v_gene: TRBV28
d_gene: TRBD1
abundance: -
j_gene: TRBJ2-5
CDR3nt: TGTGCCAGCAGTTGGACAGGGGGCTACGAGACCCAGTACTTC
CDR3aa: CASSWTGGYETQYF

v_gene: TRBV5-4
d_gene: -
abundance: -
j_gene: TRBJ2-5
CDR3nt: TGTGCCAGCAGCTTGGCCGGGGTGGAGACCCAGTACTTC
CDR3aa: CASSLAGVETQYF

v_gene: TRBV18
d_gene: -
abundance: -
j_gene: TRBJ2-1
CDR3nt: TGTGCCAGCTCAACTAGCAGGATTGTTTATGAGCAGTTCTTC
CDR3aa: CASSTSRIVYEQFF

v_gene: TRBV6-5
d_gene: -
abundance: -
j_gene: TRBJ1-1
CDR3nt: TGTGCCAGCAGGCGCGACATCGGGAACACTGAAGCTTTCTTT
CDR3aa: CASRRDIGNTEAFF

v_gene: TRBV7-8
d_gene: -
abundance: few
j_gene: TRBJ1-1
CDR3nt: TGTGCCAGCAGCGGTCAGGGTTCGAACACTGAAGCTTTCTTT
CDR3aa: CASSGQGSNTEAFF

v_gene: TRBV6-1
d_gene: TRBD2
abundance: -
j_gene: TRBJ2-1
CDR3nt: TGTGCCAGCAGTGGCCCCAGCGGGGGGGCCCTCTACAATGAGCAGTTCTTC
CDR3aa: CASSGPSGGALYNEQFF